A selection of T cell receptor beta chains follows, all from one sample in a study of cytomegalovirus exposure and HLA in healthy donors. The assay was immunoSEQ multiplex PCR, and TCRdb's table has in-frame clones only and misses some. With 140,000 to 150,000 clones in the sample, the ten largest clones hold approximately 1.5%. The sample taken for sequencing was PBMCs. The receptors stem from a woman between 45 and 65 years old in good health and CMV-seronegative. CDR3s leave out the opening cysteine and the closing phenylalanine or tryptophan. Fields, in order: V gene, CDR3 protein.

>TRBV6-5
ASSNAGSDSPLH
>TRBV6-6
ASRPGTGGFNEQF
>TRBV25-1
ASSELGSSYEQY
>TRBV5-1
ASSSTGNTGELF
>TRBV4-3
ASSPMTVNTEAF
>TRBV18
ASSRDSVNTEAF
>TRBV6-8
ASSKNQGYCHEQY
>TRBV4-2
ASSPGEGGGLGSNQPQH
>TRBV4-1
ASSQVSGDRGYEQY
>TRBV5-6
ASSPGQGDTNEKLF
>TRBV5-4
ASSLGGGASPEAF